Shown below are 23 T cell receptor beta chains from a single sample sequenced in a study of vaccination and CD4 T cells after COVID-19. These TCRs' antigens remain unknown. The treatment here: approximately 9-day PBMC culture with coronavirus spike peptide pools or control peptides (ViraFEST assay). The study sequenced cultured CD4+ T cell DNA using the Oncomine TCR Beta short-read assay. Each CDR3 protein gets one entry after TCRdb re-called the PCR reads with MiXCR. Here the sample spans approximately 21,000 distinct CDR3 sequences, 60% to 80% being singletons. Sequenced material: CD4+ T cells from blood, cultured in vitro. The receptors come from a human donor who had recovered from COVID-19.

The chain links TRBV21-1 to TRBJ1-5. TRBV21-1 is a pseudogene. The CDR3 totals 13 residues. The CDR3 reads CASSKAGRTPQHF. CDR3 nucleotides: TGTGCCAGCAGCAAAGCTGGCAGGACGCCCCAGCATTTT.

J is TRBJ1-1 and V is TRBV6-2 or TRBV6-3, with D perhaps matching TRBD1 (6 bases). V was cut by 2 bases and J by 7 bases, with 14 bases left in between. This CDR3 contains 14 residues. The V gene's germline CDR1 is MNHEY and CDR2 SVGEGT. The CDR3 DNA follows: TGTGCCAGCAGTTACGTGGGGGGCTTTGATGAAGCTTTCTTT. It yields the protein CASSYVGGFDEAFF.

The chain joins TRBV27 to TRBJ1-2, with 8 positions matching TRBD1. J was trimmed by 8 bases and V by 5 bases; bases with no gene match: 13. The CDR3 runs to 15 residues. Germline CDR1 MNHEY, CDR2 SMNVEV (reference sequence). CDR3: CASSPSPRTGLGYTF. CDR3 in DNA: TGTGCCAGCAGTCCCAGCCCCCGGACAGGGCTCGGCTACACCTTC.

J is TRBJ1-5 and V is TRBV12-3 or TRBV12-4; D is undetermined. V was cut by 6 bases and J by 3 bases, with 15 bases left in between. The CDR3 runs to 15 residues. The CDR3 reads CASSSQSLANQPQHF. The CDR3 region has the DNA TGTGCCAGCAGCTCCCAAAGCTTAGCCAATCAGCCCCAGCATTTT.

This clonotype was seen a few times. The chain uses TRBV6-1 and TRBJ1-2, with D tentatively TRBD1 (5 bases). The V gene lost 5 bases and the J gene lost 5 bases, with 12 bases spanning the gap. This CDR3 is 13 amino acids long. Germline lookup yields CDR1 MNHNS and CDR2 SASEGT. The CDR3: CASSQGMNYGYTF. In nucleotides, the CDR3 is TGTGCCAGCAGTCAGGGTATGAATTATGGCTACACCTTC.

J is TRBJ2-3 and V is TRBV20-1, with TRBD2 matching over 11 bases. Germline assignment: CDR1 DFQATT and CDR2 SNEGSKA (reference sequence). With 1 base clipped from V and 3 bases from J, the junction kept 9 bases outside the gene matches. The CDR3 runs to 17 residues. The CDR3 coding sequence is TGCAGTGCTAGAGTCACGCCGGGACTAGCGGCAACAGATACGCAGTATTTT. Translating it yields CSARVTPGLAATDTQYF.

This chain joins TRBV20-1 and TRBJ2-1; D not resolved. Deletions cut 3 bases from V and 6 bases from J, with 15 bases between. This CDR3 region has 14 residues. Germline CDR1 DFQATT, CDR2 SNEGSKA (reference sequence). The CDR3 spells CSARPTGPFNEQFF. Written as DNA, the CDR3 is TGCAGTGCTAGGCCGACGGGTCCTTTCAATGAGCAGTTCTTC.

This clonotype was observed once. The chain carries TRBV20-1 and TRBJ2-1; 10 positions match TRBD2. Unmatched junction bases numbered 7, after V lost 2 bases and J lost 9 bases. The CDR3 runs to 14 residues. Germline values: CDR1 DFQATT, CDR2 SNEGSKA (reference sequence). The CDR3 region has the DNA TGCAGTGCTAGAACTGGGACTAGCGTATTTGAGCAGTTCTTC. Translating it yields CSARTGTSVFEQFF.

The chain couples TRBV6-1 to TRBJ1-5; weak D call: TRBD1 (5 bases). V was cut by 3 bases and J by 7 bases, with 13 bases left in between. The CDR3 runs 14 residues. CDR1 is MNHNS, CDR2 SASEGT, per germline. As DNA, the CDR3 is TGTGCCAGCAGTGACAGGGCGAGTGTCCAGCCCCAGCATTTT. This gives the protein CASSDRASVQPQHF.

The V and J genes are TRBV24-1 and TRBJ2-3; a weak D match, TRBD1 (5 bases). The CDR3 is made up of 16 amino acids. V lost 3 bases and J 0 bases, leaving 12 bases between the germline ends. Per germline, CDR1 KGHDR and CDR2 SFDVKD. The CDR3 coding sequence is TGTGCCACCAGTGATCTTGACAGACCTAGCACAGATACGCAGTATTTT. This gives the protein CATSDLDRPSTDTQYF.

The V call is TRBV28, the J call TRBJ2-4, with TRBD2 matching over 7 bases. Per the germline V gene, CDR1 is MDHEN and CDR2 is SYDVKM. The J segment lost 2 bases and the V segment lost 7 bases, leaving 8 bases of the junction unmatched. CDR3 size: 15 residues. In DNA form, the CDR3 reads TGTGCCAGCATCCCGGGGGGTTCGCCCAAAAACATTCAGTACTTC. It specifies CASIPGGSPKNIQYF.

The chain couples TRBV7-2 to TRBJ1-4; no reliable D call. The CDR3 is made up of 11 amino acids. Looked up from germline, CDR1 is SGHTA and CDR2 is FQGNSA. V lost 5 bases, J lost 6 bases, and 4 bases lay in between. The CDR3 here is CASSVHEKLFF. CDR3 DNA sequence: TGTGCCAGCAGCGTTCATGAAAAACTGTTTTTT.

The chain is built from TRBV4-3 and TRBJ2-3; 12 nucleotides agree with TRBD2. The CDR3 extends over 15 amino acids. The V gene end was trimmed by 4 bases and the J gene end by 2 bases; junction bases not matched to a gene: 1. CDR1 LGHNA and CDR2 YSLEER come from the germline V gene. CDR3 in amino acids: CASSRTSGDTDTQYF. CDR3 nucleotides: TGCGCCAGCAGCCGGACTAGCGGGGACACAGATACGCAGTATTTT.

V and J are TRBV20-1 and TRBJ1-6, with 8 bases that match TRBD1. Germline V lookup: CDR1 DFQATT, CDR2 SNEGSKA (reference sequence). V dropped 4 bases and J dropped 7; count of bases not matched to a gene: 3. The CDR3 has 13 residues. In nucleotides, the CDR3 is TGCAGTGCTATCAGGACAGGGAATTCACCCCTCCACTTT. As protein: CSAIRTGNSPLHF.

The chain employs TRBV4-1 and TRBJ1-2; TRBD1 matches 8 bases. The V and J ends lost 1 base and 4 bases, in that order; junction bases with no gene match: 2. The CDR3 covers 14 residues. Germline CDR1 and CDR2: MGHRA and YSYEKL. The CDR3 DNA reads as TGCGCCAGCAGCCAAGGGACAGGGTTCTATGGCTACACCTTC. It yields the protein CASSQGTGFYGYTF.

This chain uses TRBV27 with TRBJ2-7, with 8 nucleotides matching TRBD2. The germline V gene encodes CDR1 MNHEY and CDR2 SMNVEV (reference sequence). V lost 0 bases, J lost 6 bases, and 10 bases stayed unmatched. The length of the CDR3 is 16 residues. The CDR3 region is CASSLSSAGGRREQYF. In nucleotides, the CDR3 is TGTGCCAGCAGTTTATCGAGTGCGGGAGGCCGCCGCGAGCAGTACTTC.

A few counts support this clonotype. This chain connects TRBV7-2 to TRBJ2-2; TRBD1 is a possible D gene (5 bases). Germline assignment: CDR1 SGHTA and CDR2 FQGNSA. Trimming pared 3 bases from V and 2 bases from J, leaving 10 bases between. The CDR3 is 15 amino acids. The CDR3 reads CASSFGRANTGELFF. The CDR3 coding sequence is TGTGCCAGCAGCTTTGGCAGGGCCAACACCGGGGAGCTGTTTTTT.

This clonotype turned up a few times. This chain links TRBV6-1 with TRBJ1-6; no firm D call. The V gene lost 3 bases and the J gene lost 4 bases, with 13 bases spanning the gap. CDR1 and CDR2 (germline): MNHNS, SASEGT. The CDR3 has 16 amino acids. CDR3 loop: CASSDLLQSYNSPLHF. CDR3 nucleotide sequence: TGTGCCAGCAGTGACCTTCTGCAGTCATATAATTCACCCCTCCACTTT.

This chain joins TRBV15 and TRBJ2-2; D unresolved. V lost 7 bases to trimming and J lost 2 bases, with 11 bases between them. Germline CDR1 LNHNV, CDR2 YYDKDF (reference sequence). This CDR3 has 14 amino acids. CDR3 sequence: CATKRALNTGELFF. The CDR3 bases are TGTGCCACCAAAAGGGCCCTAAACACCGGGGAGCTGTTTTTT.

This clonotype has just a few counts. The rearrangement joins TRBV20-1 to TRBJ2-7; D remains unclear. The V and J ends lost 3 bases and 7 bases respectively, with 7 bases between them. This CDR3 has 10 residues. CDR1 DFQATT and CDR2 SNEGSKA come from the germline V gene (reference sequence). This CDR3 is CSASSGEQYF. The CDR3 coding sequence is TGCAGTGCTAGCTCTGGGGAGCAGTACTTC.

V is TRBV7-7 and J is TRBJ2-3; TRBD2 matches at 14 bases. The CDR3 spans 17 residues. Germline lookup yields CDR1 SSHAT and CDR2 FNYEAQ (reference sequence). J gave up 3 bases and V 1 base, and 3 bases lay outside the gene matches. The CDR3 protein is CASSLGGTSGSTDTQYF. In DNA form, the CDR3 reads TGTGCCAGCAGCTTAGGGGGGACTAGCGGGAGTACAGATACGCAGTATTTT.

The chain employs TRBV20-1 and TRBJ2-1; the D gene is possibly TRBD1 (5 bases). The CDR3 covers 13 residues. V lost 6 bases and J 4 bases, leaving 13 bases between the germline ends. Germline CDR1 DFQATT, CDR2 SNEGSKA (reference sequence). The CDR3 bases are TGCAGTGCCCGCCAGCAGGGATACAATGAGCAGTTCTTC. Amino acid sequence: CSARQQGYNEQFF.

This clonotype was observed a handful of times. As DNA, the CDR3 is TGTGCCAGCAGTCCGAGGGGGCCCTATGGCTACACCTTC. Translated: CASSPRGPYGYTF. The gene calls are TRBV7-6 and TRBJ1-2, with 7 nucleotides matching TRBD1. CDR3 length: 13 amino acids. J gave up 4 bases and V 6 bases, and 5 bases lay outside the gene matches. Looked up from germline, CDR1 is SGHVS and CDR2 is FNYEAQ.